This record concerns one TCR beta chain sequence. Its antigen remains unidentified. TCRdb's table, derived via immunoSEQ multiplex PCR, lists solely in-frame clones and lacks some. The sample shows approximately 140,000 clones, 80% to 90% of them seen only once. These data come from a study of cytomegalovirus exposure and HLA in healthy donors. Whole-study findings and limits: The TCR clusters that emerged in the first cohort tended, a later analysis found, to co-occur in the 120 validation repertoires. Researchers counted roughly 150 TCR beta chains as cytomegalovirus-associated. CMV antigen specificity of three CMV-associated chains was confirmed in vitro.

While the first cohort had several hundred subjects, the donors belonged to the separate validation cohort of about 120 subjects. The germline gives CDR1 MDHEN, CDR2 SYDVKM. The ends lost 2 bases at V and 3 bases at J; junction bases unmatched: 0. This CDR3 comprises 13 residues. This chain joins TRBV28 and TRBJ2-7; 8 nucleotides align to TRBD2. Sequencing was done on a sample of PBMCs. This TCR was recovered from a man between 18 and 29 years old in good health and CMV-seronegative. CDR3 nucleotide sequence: TGTGCCAGCAGTTTAGGGACTAGCTACGAGCAGTACTTC. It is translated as CASSLGTSYEQYF.